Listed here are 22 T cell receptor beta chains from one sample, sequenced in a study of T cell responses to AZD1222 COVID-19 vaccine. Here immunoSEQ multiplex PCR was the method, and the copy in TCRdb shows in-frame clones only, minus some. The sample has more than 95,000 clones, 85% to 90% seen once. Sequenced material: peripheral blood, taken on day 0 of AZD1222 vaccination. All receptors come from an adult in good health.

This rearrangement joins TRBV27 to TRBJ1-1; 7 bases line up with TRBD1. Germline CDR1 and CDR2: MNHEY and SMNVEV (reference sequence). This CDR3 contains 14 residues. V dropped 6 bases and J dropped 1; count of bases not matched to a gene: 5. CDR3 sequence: CASRGTAGNTEAFF. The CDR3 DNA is TGTGCCAGCAGGGGGACAGCGGGGAACACTGAAGCTTTCTTT.

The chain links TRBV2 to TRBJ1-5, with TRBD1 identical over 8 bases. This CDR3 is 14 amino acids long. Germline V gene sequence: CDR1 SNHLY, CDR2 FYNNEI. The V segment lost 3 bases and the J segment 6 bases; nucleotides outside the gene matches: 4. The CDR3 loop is CASSDQGAGQPQHF. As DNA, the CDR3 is TGTGCCAGCAGTGATCAGGGGGCTGGTCAGCCCCAGCATTTT. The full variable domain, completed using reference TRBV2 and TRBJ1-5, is EPEVTQTPSHQVTQMGQEVILRCVPISNHLYFYWYRQILGQKVEFLVSFYNNEISEKSEIFDDQFSVERPDGSNFTLKIRSTKLEDSAMYFCASSDQGAGQPQHFGDGTRLSIL.

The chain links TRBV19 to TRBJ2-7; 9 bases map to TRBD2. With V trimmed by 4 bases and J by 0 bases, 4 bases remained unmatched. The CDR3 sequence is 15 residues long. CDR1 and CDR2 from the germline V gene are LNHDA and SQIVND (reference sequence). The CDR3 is CASSTTSGSSYEQYF. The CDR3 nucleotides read TGTGCCAGTAGTACGACTAGCGGAAGCTCCTACGAGCAGTACTTC.

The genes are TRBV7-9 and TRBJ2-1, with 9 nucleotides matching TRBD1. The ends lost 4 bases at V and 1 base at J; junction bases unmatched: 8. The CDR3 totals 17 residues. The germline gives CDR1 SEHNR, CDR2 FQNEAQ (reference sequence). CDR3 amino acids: CASSYPPGTGSYNEQFF. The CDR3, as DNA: TGTGCCAGCAGCTACCCCCCCGGGACAGGGTCCTACAATGAGCAGTTCTTC. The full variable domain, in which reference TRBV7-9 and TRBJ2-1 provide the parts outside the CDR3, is DTGVSQNPRHKITKRGQNVTFRCDPISEHNRLYWYRQTLGQGPEFLTYFQNEAQLEKSRLLSDRFSAERPKGSFSTLEIQRTEQGDSAMYLCASSYPPGTGSYNEQFFGPGTRLTVL.

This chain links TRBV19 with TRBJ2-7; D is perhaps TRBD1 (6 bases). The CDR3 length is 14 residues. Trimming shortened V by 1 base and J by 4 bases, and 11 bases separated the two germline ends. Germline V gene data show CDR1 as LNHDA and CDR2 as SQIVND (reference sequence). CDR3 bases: TGTGCCAGTAGTATAGGCAGGGGAGCGTACGAGCAGTACTTC. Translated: CASSIGRGAYEQYF.

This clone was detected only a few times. Here the CDR3 DNA reads TGTGCCAGCAGCTACAGACAGGGGACTTCACCCCTCCACTTT. It yields the protein CASSYRQGTSPLHF. The chain recombines TRBV7-2 with TRBJ1-6; 8 bases fit TRBD1. CDR1 is SGHTA and CDR2 is FQGNSA in the germline V gene. This CDR3 spans 14 amino acids. The V gene end was trimmed by 4 bases and the J gene end by 9 bases; junction bases not matched to a gene: 5. Full variable domain (outside the CDR3, taken from reference TRBV7-2 and TRBJ1-6): GAGVSQSPSNKVTEKGKDVELRCDPISGHTALYWYRQSLGQGLEFLIYFQGNSAPDKSGLPSDRFSAERTGGSVSTLTIQRTQQEDSAVYLCASSYRQGTSPLHFGNGTRLTVT.

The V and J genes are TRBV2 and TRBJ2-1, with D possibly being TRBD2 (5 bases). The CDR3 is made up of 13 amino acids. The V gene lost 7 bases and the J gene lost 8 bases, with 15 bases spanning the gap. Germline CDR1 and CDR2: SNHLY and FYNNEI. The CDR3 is CASKRGLGDEQFF. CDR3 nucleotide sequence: TGTGCCAGCAAACGCGGGCTCGGGGATGAGCAGTTCTTC.

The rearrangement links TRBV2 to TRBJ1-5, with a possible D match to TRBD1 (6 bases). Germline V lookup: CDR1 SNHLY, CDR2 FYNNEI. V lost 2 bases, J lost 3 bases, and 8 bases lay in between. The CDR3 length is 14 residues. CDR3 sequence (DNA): TGTGCCAGCAGTGAAAGGACAGACAATCAGCCCCAGCATTTT. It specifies CASSERTDNQPQHF.

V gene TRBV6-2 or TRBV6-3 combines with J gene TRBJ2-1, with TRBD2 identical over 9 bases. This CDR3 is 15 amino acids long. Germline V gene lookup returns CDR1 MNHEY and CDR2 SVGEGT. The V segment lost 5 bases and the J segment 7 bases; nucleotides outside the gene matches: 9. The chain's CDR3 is CASSPGTSYLNEQFF. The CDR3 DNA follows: TGTGCCAGCAGTCCCGGGACTAGCTATTTGAATGAGCAGTTCTTC.

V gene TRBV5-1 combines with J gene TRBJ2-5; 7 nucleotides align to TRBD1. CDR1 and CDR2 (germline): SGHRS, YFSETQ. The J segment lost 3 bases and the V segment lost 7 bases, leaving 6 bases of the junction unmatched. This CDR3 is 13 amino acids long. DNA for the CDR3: TGCGCCAGCCAATTCCAGGGGGAAGAGACCCAGTACTTC. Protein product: CASQFQGEETQYF.

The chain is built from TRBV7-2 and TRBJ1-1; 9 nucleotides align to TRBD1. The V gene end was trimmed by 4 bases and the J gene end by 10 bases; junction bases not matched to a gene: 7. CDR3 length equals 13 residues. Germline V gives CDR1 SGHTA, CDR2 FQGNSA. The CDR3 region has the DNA TGTGCCAGCAGCTCTTACAGGGGGCTCGGAGCTTTCTTT. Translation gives CASSSYRGLGAFF. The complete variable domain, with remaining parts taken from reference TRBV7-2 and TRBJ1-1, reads GAGVSQSPSNKVTEKGKDVELRCDPISGHTALYWYRQSLGQGLEFLIYFQGNSAPDKSGLPSDRFSAERTGGSVSTLTIQRTQQEDSAVYLCASSSYRGLGAFFGQGTRLTVV.

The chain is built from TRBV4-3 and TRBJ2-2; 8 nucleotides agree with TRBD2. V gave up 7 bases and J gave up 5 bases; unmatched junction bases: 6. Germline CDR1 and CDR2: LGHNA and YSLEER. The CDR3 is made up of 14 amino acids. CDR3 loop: CASKVGLGTGELFF. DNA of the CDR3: TGCGCCAGCAAGGTGGGACTAGGGACCGGGGAGCTGTTTTTT.

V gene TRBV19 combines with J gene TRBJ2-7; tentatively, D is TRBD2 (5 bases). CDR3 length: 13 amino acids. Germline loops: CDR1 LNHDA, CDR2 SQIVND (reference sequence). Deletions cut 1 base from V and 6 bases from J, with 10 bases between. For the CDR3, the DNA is TGTGCCAGTAGTATAGTATGGGAGCGCGAGCAGTACTTC. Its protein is CASSIVWEREQYF.

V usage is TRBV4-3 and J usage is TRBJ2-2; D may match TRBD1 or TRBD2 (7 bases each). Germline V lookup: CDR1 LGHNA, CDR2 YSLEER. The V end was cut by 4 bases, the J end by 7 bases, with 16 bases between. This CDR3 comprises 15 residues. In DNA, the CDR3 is TGCGCCAGCAGCCCCATGGGAGGGGGCGGCGGGGAGCTGTTTTTT. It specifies CASSPMGGGGGELFF.

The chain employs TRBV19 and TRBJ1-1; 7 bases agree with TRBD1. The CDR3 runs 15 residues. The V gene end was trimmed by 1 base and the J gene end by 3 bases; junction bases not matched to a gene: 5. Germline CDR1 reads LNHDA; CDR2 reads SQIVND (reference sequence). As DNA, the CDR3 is TGTGCCAGTAGTATAGGTGCAGGGGGATACACTGAAGCTTTCTTT. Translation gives CASSIGAGGYTEAFF.

CDR3 region: CASSVTGYEQYF. In nucleotides, the CDR3 is TGCGCCAGCTCAGTCACCGGCTACGAGCAGTACTTC. The rearrangement uses TRBV5-1 and TRBJ2-7; D is unresolved. In germline, CDR1 is SGHRS, CDR2 YFSETQ. V was shortened by 7 bases and J by 3 bases, with 11 bases between the two germline ends. The CDR3 length is 12 residues.

CDR3 protein: CASSPGGDNYGYTF. CDR3 in DNA: TGTGCCAGTAGTCCGGGAGGGGATAACTATGGCTACACCTTC. The rearrangement joins TRBV19 to TRBJ1-2, with D perhaps TRBD1 (5 bases). Trimming removed 5 bases at V and 1 base at J, with 11 bases between. Germline CDR1 LNHDA, CDR2 SQIVND (reference sequence). The CDR3 length is 14 residues.

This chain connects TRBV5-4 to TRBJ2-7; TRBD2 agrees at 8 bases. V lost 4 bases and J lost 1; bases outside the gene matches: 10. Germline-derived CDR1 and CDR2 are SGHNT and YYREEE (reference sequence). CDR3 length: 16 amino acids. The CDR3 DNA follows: TGTGCCAGCAGCCCGTCGAAGAGCGGGAGATCCTACGAGCAGTACTTC. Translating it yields CASSPSKSGRSYEQYF. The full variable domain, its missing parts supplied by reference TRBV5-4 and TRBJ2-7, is ETGVTQSPTHLIKTRGQQVTLRCSSQSGHNTVSWYQQALGQGPQFIFQYYREEENGRGNFPPRFSGLQFPNYSSELNVNALELDDSALYLCASSPSKSGRSYEQYFGPGTRLTVT.

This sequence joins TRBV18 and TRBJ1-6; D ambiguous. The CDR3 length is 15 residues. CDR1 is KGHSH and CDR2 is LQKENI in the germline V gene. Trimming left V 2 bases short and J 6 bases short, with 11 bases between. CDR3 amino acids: CASSPRAHLNSPLHF. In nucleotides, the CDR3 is TGTGCCAGCTCACCAAGAGCACACCTTAATTCACCCCTCCACTTT.

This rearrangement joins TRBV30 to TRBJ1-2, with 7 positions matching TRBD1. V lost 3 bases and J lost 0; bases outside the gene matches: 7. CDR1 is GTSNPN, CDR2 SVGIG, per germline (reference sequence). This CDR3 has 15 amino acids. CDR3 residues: CAWRRPGGSNYGYTF. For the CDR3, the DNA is TGTGCCTGGAGGCGACCAGGGGGGTCTAACTATGGCTACACCTTC. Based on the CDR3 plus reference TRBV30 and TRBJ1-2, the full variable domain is SQTIHQWPATLVQPVGSPLSLECTVEGTSNPNLYWYRQAAGRGLQLLFYSVGIGQISSEVPQNLSASRPQDRQFILSSKKLLLSDSGFYLCAWRRPGGSNYGYTFGSGTRLTVV.

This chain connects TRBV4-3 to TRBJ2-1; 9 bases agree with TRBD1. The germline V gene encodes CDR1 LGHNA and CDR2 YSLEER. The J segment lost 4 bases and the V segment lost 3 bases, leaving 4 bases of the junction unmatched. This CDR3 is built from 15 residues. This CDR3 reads CASSQETGGYNEQFF. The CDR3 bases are TGCGCCAGCAGCCAGGAGACAGGGGGGTACAATGAGCAGTTCTTC.

CDR3 DNA sequence: TGTGCCTGGAGTCAAGGGACTAGCGGGGGGGTGGCCGGGGAGCTGTTTTTT. It codes for CAWSQGTSGGVAGELFF. This rearrangement joins TRBV30 to TRBJ2-2; TRBD2 matches at 16 bases. CDR3 length: 17 residues. Germline trimming cut 2 bases from V and 6 bases from J; bases unmatched to any gene: 6. The germline gives CDR1 GTSNPN, CDR2 SVGIG (reference sequence).